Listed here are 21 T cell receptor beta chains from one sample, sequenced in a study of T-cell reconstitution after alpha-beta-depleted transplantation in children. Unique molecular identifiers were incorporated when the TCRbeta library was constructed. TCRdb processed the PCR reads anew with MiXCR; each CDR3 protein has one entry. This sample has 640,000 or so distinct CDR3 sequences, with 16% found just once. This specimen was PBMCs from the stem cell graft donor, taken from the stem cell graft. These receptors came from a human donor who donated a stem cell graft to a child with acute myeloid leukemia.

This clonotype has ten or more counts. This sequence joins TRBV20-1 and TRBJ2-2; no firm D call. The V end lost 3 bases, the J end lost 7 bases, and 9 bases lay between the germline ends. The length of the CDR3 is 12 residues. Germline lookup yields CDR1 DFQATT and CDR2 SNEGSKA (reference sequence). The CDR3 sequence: CSASSTDGELFF. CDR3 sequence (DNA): TGCAGTGCTAGTAGCACAGACGGGGAGCTGTTTTTT.

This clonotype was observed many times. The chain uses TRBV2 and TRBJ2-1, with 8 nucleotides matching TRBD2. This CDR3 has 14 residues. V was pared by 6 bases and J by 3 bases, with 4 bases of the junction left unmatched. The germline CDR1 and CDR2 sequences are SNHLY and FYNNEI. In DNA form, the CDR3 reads TGTGCCAGCAGGGCCGGGACTAGCTACAATGAGCAGTTCTTC. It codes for CASRAGTSYNEQFF.

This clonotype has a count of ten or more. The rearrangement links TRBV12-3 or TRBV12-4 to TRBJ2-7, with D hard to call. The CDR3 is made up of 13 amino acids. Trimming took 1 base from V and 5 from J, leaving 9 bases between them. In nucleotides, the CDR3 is TGTGCCAGCAGTTTAGGCCGACCCGACGAGCAGTACGTC. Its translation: CASSLGRPDEQYV.

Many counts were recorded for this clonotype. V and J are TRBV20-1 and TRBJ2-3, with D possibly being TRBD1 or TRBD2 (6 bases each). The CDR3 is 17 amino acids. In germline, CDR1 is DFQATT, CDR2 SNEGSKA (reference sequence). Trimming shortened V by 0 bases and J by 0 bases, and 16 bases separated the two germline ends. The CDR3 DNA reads TGCAGTGCTAGAGATCCCTTTAGGGGGGCGAGCACAGATACGCAGTATTTT. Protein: CSARDPFRGASTDTQYF.

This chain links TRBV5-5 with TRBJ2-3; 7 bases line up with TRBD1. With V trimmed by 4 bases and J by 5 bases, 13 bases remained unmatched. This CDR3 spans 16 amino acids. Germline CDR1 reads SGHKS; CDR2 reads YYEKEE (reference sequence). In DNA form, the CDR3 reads TGTGCCAGCAGCCGCGTCATAGGCAACAGGGGAGATACGCAGTATTTT. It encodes CASSRVIGNRGDTQYF.

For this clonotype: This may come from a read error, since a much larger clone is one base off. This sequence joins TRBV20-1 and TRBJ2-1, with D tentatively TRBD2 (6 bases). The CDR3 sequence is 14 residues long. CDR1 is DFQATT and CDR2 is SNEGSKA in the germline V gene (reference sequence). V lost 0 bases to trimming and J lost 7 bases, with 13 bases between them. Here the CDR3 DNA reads TGCAGTGCTAGAGATGCGGGACTGGTTAATGAGCAGTTCTTC. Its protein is CSARDAGLVNEQFF.

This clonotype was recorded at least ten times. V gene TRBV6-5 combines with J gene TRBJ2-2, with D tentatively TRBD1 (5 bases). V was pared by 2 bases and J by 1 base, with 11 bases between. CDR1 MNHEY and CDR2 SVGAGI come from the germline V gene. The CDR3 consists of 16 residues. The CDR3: CASSYDSRGNTGELFF. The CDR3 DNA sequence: TGTGCCAGCAGTTACGATTCTAGGGGGAACACCGGGGAGCTGTTTTTT.

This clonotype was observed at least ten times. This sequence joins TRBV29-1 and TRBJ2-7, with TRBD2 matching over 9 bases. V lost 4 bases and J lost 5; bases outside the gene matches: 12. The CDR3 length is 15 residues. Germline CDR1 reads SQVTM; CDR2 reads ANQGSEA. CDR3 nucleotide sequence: TGCAGCGTTGTGTCATCTAGCGGGAACCTCCACGAGCAGTACTTC. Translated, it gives CSVVSSSGNLHEQYF.

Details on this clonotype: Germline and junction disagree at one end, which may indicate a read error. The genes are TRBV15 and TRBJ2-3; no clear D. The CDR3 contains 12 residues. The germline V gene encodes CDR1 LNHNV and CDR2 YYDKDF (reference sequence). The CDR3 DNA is TGTGCCACCAGCAGAGTGGCGAATACGGAGTATTTT. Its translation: CATSRVANTEYF.

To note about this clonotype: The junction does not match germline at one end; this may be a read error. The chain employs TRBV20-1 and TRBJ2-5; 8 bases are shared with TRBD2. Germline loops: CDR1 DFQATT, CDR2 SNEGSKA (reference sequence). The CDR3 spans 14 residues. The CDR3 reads CSANVLAEGETQYF. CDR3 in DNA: TGCAGCGCTAATGTACTAGCGGAGGGAGAGACCCAGTACTTC.

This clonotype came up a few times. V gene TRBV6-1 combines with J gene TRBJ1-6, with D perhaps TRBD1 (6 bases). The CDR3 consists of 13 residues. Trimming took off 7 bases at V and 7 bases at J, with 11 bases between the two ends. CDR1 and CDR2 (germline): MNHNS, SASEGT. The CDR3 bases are TGTGCCAGCAAGGGCAGGGGAAATTCACCCCTCCACTTT. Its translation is CASKGRGNSPLHF.

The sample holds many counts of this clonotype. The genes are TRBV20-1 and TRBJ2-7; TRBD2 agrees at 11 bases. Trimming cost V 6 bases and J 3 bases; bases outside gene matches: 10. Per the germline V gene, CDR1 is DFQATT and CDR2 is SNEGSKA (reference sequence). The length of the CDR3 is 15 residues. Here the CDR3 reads CSADSSGGTLYEQYV. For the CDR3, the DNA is TGCAGTGCCGATTCTAGCGGGGGGACCCTCTACGAGCAGTACGTC.

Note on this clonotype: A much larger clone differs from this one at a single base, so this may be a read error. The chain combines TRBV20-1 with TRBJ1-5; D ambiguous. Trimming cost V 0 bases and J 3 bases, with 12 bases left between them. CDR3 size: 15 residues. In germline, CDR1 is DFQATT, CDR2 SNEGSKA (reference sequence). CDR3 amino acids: CSARDQRTINQPQHF. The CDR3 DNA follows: TGCAGTGCTAGAGATCAAAGGACGATCAATCAGCCCCAGCATTTT.

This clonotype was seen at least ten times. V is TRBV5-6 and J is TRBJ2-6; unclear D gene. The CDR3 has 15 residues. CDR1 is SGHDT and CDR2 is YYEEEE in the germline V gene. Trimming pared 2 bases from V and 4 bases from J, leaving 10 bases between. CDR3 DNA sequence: TGTGCCAGCAGCTTTAGGGTCCCCGGGGCCAACGTCCTGACTTTC. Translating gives CASSFRVPGANVLTF.

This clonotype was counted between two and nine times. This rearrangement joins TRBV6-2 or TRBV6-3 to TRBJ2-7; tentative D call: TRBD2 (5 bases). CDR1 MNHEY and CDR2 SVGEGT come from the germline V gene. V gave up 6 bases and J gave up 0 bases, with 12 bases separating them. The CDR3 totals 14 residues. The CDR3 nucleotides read TGTGCCAGCAGGGACTCGGGCCGCTCCTACGAGCAGTACTTC. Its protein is CASRDSGRSYEQYF.

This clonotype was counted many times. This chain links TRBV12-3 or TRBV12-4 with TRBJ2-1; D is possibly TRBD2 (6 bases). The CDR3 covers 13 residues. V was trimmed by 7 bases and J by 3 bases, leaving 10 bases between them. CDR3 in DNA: TGTGCCAGCACTAGAGCGGGCTACAATGAGCAGTTCTTC. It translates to CASTRAGYNEQFF.

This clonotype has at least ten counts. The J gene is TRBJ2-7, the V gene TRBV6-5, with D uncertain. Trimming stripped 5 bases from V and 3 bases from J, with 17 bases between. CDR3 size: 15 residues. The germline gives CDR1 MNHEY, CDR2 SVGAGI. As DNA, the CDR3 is TGTGCCAGCAGTAACGGACCTCCACCTCTCTACGAGCAGTACGTC. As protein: CASSNGPPPLYEQYV.

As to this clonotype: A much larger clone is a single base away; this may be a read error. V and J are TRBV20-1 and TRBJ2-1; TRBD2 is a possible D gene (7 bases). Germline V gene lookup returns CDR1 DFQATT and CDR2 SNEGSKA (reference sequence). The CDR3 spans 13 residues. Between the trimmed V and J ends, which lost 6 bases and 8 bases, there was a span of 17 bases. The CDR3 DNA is TGCAGTGCCCGGGGGGCCCCGCACCATGAGCAGTTCTTC. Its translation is CSARGAPHHEQFF.

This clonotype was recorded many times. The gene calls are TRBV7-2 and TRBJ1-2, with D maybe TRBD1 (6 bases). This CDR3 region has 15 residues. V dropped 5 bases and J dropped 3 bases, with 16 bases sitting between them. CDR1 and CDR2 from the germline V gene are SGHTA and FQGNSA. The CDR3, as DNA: TGTGCCAGCAGCGAAAGGGGGGTGATGGACTATGGCTACACCTTC. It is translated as CASSERGVMDYGYTF. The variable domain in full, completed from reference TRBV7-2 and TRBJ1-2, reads GAGVSQSPSNKVTEKGKDVELRCDPISGHTALYWYRQSLGQGLEFLIYFQGNSAPDKSGLPSDRFSAERTGGSVSTLTIQRTQQEDSAVYLCASSERGVMDYGYTFGSGTRLTVV.

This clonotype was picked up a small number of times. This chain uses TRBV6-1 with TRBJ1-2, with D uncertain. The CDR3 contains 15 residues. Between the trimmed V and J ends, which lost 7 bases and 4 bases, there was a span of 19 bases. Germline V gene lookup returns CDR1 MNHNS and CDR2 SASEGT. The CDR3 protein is CASTTQTTSIYGYTF. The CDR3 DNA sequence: TGTGCCAGCACCACACAAACGACGTCGATCTATGGCTACACCTTC.

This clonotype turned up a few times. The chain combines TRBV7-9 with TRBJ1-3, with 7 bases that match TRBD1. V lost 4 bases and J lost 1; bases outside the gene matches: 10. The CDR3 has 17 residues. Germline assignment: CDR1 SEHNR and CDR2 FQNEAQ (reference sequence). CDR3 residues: CASSSKTGHGSGNTIYF. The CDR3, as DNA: TGTGCCAGCAGCTCCAAGACAGGGCACGGTTCTGGAAACACCATATATTTT.